These 19 T cell receptor beta chains came from one sample sequenced in a study of blood T cell repertoires in COVID-19. Assay used: immunoSEQ multiplex PCR; TCRdb lists only in-frame clones, some missing. Seen here are 200,000 to 250,000 clones, around 84% observed once, and the top ten hold 5.5% to 7.5%. What was sequenced was PBMCs or T cells enriched from blood (not recorded which). The receptors originated from a woman aged 40 to 55 who had recovered from COVID-19.

The rearrangement links TRBV5-4 to TRBJ1-1; 10 positions match TRBD1. The CDR3 has 15 residues. Trimming took 3 bases from V and 3 from J; bases not matched to a gene: 5. Per germline, CDR1 SGHNT and CDR2 YYREEE (reference sequence). CDR3 amino acids: CASSSRDRGYTEAFF. In DNA form, the CDR3 reads TGTGCCAGCAGCTCCCGGGACAGGGGATACACTGAAGCTTTCTTT. The full variable domain, its missing parts supplied by reference TRBV5-4 and TRBJ1-1, is ETGVTQSPTHLIKTRGQQVTLRCSSQSGHNTVSWYQQALGQGPQFIFQYYREEENGRGNFPPRFSGLQFPNYSSELNVNALELDDSALYLCASSSRDRGYTEAFFGQGTRLTVV.

The chain couples TRBV3-1 (or the pseudogene TRBV3-2) to TRBJ1-5; D ambiguous. The CDR3 is made up of 13 amino acids. Trimming shortened V by 0 bases and J by 3 bases, and 3 bases separated the two germline ends. Germline CDR1 reads LGHDT; CDR2 reads YNNKEL (reference sequence). The CDR3 bases are TGTGCCAGCAGCCAAGATTACAATCAGCCCCAGCATTTT. It is translated as CASSQDYNQPQHF.

The rearrangement joins TRBV9 to TRBJ2-7; weak D call: TRBD2 (6 bases). The CDR3 length is 13 residues. V lost 6 bases and J lost 5, with 15 bases in between. Germline V gives CDR1 SGDLS, CDR2 YYNGEE. The CDR3 DNA sequence: TGTGCCAGCACGGCCCCGGGAGTTGACGAGCAGTACTTC. This sequence encodes CASTAPGVDEQYF.

The count of this clone is one. The chain combines TRBV18 with TRBJ2-2, with 8 bases that match TRBD2. Per the germline V gene, CDR1 is KGHSH and CDR2 is LQKENI. Trimming at V came to 1 base and at J to 5 bases, leaving 6 bases not matched to a gene. There are 16 residues in the CDR3. This chain's CDR3 is CASSPRASGRTGELFF. The CDR3 bases are TGTGCCAGCTCACCACGGGCGAGCGGGAGAACCGGGGAGCTGTTTTTT.

The CDR3 reads CASSFLAGGTYNEQFF. The CDR3 DNA sequence: TGTGCCAGCAGCTTTTTAGCGGGAGGCACCTACAATGAGCAGTTCTTC. This chain connects TRBV14 to TRBJ2-1; 10 nucleotides line up with TRBD2. CDR3 size: 16 residues. V lost 5 bases to trimming and J lost 2 bases; unmatched junction nucleotides: 6. Germline V gives CDR1 SGHDN, CDR2 FVKESK.

The chain combines TRBV28 with TRBJ2-6, with D perhaps TRBD1 (5 bases). CDR3 length: 17 amino acids. Trimming left V 3 bases short and J 2 bases short, with 14 bases between. Germline V gene data show CDR1 as MDHEN and CDR2 as SYDVKM. This chain's CDR3 is CASSLWQGDAGANVLTF. The CDR3 DNA reads TGTGCCAGCAGTTTGTGGCAGGGCGACGCTGGGGCCAACGTCCTGACTTTC.

This sequence joins TRBV3-1 (or the pseudogene TRBV3-2) and TRBJ1-2; 12 bases fit TRBD1. In germline, CDR1 is LGHDT, CDR2 YNNKEL (reference sequence). The CDR3 runs to 18 residues. Trimming removed 3 bases from V and 4 bases from J; junction bases left unmatched: 12. The CDR3 here is CASSHHSGTGGPLYGYTF. Written as DNA, the CDR3 is TGTGCCAGCAGCCATCACTCCGGGACAGGGGGCCCCCTCTATGGCTACACCTTC.

The V and J genes are TRBV9 and TRBJ1-2; possibly TRBD1 for D (6 bases). From germline, CDR1 is SGDLS and CDR2 YYNGEE. The length of the CDR3 is 15 residues. V was clipped by 0 bases and J by 2 bases, with 11 bases between them. CDR3 bases: TGTGCCAGCAGCGTAGCTGGGGGCTTCAACTATGGCTACACCTTC. This translates into CASSVAGGFNYGYTF.

The chain combines TRBV28 with TRBJ1-3; D ambiguous. The CDR3 loop spans 15 amino acids. The V end lost 5 bases, the J end lost 0 bases, and 11 bases lay between the germline ends. The V gene's germline CDR1 is MDHEN and CDR2 SYDVKM. Here the CDR3 reads CASSPTTGSGNTIYF. In DNA form, the CDR3 reads TGTGCCAGCAGTCCCACCACGGGCTCTGGAAACACCATATATTTT.

This clone was counted a single time. This chain uses TRBV7-3 with TRBJ2-3, with 7 positions matching TRBD2. Germline V CDR1 and CDR2: SGHTA, FQGTGA. The CDR3 extends over 15 amino acids. V lost 2 bases to trimming and J lost 1 base; unmatched junction nucleotides: 3. CDR3 coding DNA: TGTGCCAGCAGCTTATCTAGCGGCGGCACAGATACGCAGTATTTT. Translating it yields CASSLSSGGTDTQYF.

The chain joins TRBV10-3 to TRBJ2-3; 13 bases fit TRBD2. This CDR3 comprises 15 residues. Germline V gene sequence: CDR1 ENHRY, CDR2 SYGVKD. The J segment lost 6 bases and the V segment lost 6 bases, leaving 6 bases of the junction unmatched. The CDR3 coding sequence is TGTGCCATCAGGGGGACTAGCGGGACAGCGGATACGCAGTATTTT. Translating gives CAIRGTSGTADTQYF.

V is TRBV6-2 or TRBV6-3 and J is TRBJ2-1; unclear D gene. CDR3 size: 13 residues. V lost 2 bases and J 7 bases, leaving 9 bases between the germline ends. Germline-derived CDR1 and CDR2 are MNHEY and SVGEGT. CDR3 amino acids: CASSYRQQNEQFF. CDR3 coding DNA: TGTGCCAGCAGTTACCGCCAACAAAATGAGCAGTTCTTC.

The rearrangement uses TRBV9 and TRBJ2-5, with D possibly being TRBD1 (5 bases). V lost 4 bases and J 5 bases, leaving 15 bases between the germline ends. CDR1 is SGDLS and CDR2 is YYNGEE in the germline V gene. This CDR3 is 14 amino acids long. The CDR3 protein is CASSLQGVEETQYF. Here the CDR3 DNA reads TGTGCCAGCAGCTTGCAGGGTGTAGAGGAGACCCAGTACTTC.

The count of this clone is one. This chain joins TRBV2 and TRBJ2-7; TRBD2 matches at 7 bases. J gave up 3 bases and V 1 base, and 6 bases lay outside the gene matches. Germline CDR1 is SNHLY and CDR2 is FYNNEI. This CDR3 spans 15 amino acids. The CDR3 is CASSEVASGFYEQYF. The CDR3 DNA reads as TGTGCCAGCAGTGAAGTAGCTAGCGGATTCTACGAGCAGTACTTC.

The rearrangement links TRBV11-2 to TRBJ2-7, with D possibly matching TRBD2 (5 bases). Germline CDR1 and CDR2: SGHAT and FQNNGV. V shed 5 bases and J shed 3 bases, with 8 bases lying between them. The CDR3 totals 12 residues. CDR3: CASSRSGYEQYV. CDR3 nucleotide sequence: TGTGCCAGCAGCAGGAGCGGCTACGAGCAGTACGTC.

The chain couples TRBV6-5 to TRBJ2-2; 8 bases are a match to TRBD2. The V segment lost 0 bases and the J segment 6 bases; nucleotides outside the gene matches: 6. The germline CDR1 and CDR2 sequences are MNHEY and SVGAGI. This CDR3 region has 16 residues. For the CDR3, the DNA is TGTGCCAGCAGTTACTCGATAGCGGGGTTATCCGGGGAGCTGTTTTTT. It yields the protein CASSYSIAGLSGELFF.

This clone showed up just once. The DNA of the CDR3 is TGTGCCAGCAGTCCGGGGAGCGGGAGGGCCGGGGACTACGAGCAGTACTTC. Translation gives CASSPGSGRAGDYEQYF. V is TRBV27 and J is TRBJ2-7; 10 bases agree with TRBD2. The CDR3 sequence is 17 residues long. V lost 5 bases, J lost 3 bases, and 13 bases stayed unmatched. CDR1 and CDR2 from the germline V gene are MNHEY and SMNVEV (reference sequence).

V gene TRBV11-3 combines with J gene TRBJ2-2; D may be TRBD2 (5 bases). Trimming took off 5 bases at V and 6 bases at J, with 10 bases between the two ends. Germline lookup yields CDR1 SGHNT and CDR2 YENEEA. CDR3 length: 13 amino acids. CDR3 in amino acids: CASSPARAGELFF. CDR3 sequence (DNA): TGTGCCAGCAGCCCAGCGAGGGCCGGGGAGCTGTTTTTT.

The rearrangement uses TRBV10-3 and TRBJ1-4, with 8 bases matching TRBD1. The CDR3 length is 16 residues. CDR1 and CDR2 (germline): ENHRY, SYGVKD. J lost 4 bases, V lost 6 bases, and 10 bases had no gene match. CDR3 DNA sequence: TGTGCCATCAGGCCGGGGACAGGAGGCATTAATGAAAAACTGTTTTTT. This gives the protein CAIRPGTGGINEKLFF.